This entry concerns a single TCR beta chain. TCRdb used MiXCR to reprocess the 5' RACE reads, holding one entry per CDR3 protein. The sample contains approximately 500,000 distinct CDR3 sequences, approximately 25% of which appear only once. The V gene's germline CDR1 is LGHDT and CDR2 YNNKEL (reference sequence). V lost 4 bases and J lost 13; bases outside the gene matches: 5. The CDR3 loop spans 12 amino acids. This sample was taken from a study of identical twins. The same sample was also studied in work on T cells expressing NK-cell markers.

The TCR sequence derives from a woman aged 18-29 years in good health. Input material: CD4+ T cells sorted from blood. The V call is TRBV3-1, the J call TRBJ2-1, with TRBD1 matching over 9 bases. CDR3 sequence: CASSLSDRGQFF. The CDR3 nucleotides read TGTGCCAGCAGCCTCTCGGACAGGGGTCAGTTCTTC.